A single TCR beta chain is shown here with its context. The CDR3 consists of 14 residues. V was pared by 6 bases and J by 7 bases, with 9 bases of the junction left unmatched. CDR1 and CDR2 from the germline V gene are SNHLY and FYNNEI. These data come from a study of blood T cell repertoires in COVID-19. Study in general: Both acute and convalescent COVID-19 samples were obtained from the United States, Italy and Spain. The analysed material was cDNA or gDNA that came from T cells, B-cell-depleted T cells, or PBMCs.

The study recruited people aged about 18 to 89 years across about two dozen US areas. Original processing notes: Amplification with reference gene primers provided the estimates of nucleated cell counts. Clones were read by immunoSEQ multiplex PCR, and TCRdb kept only the in-frame ones, dropping some. V and J calls and clone size are those listed in that table; D and trimming were worked out from the DNA. The profile shows under 250,000 clones, around 85% of them singletons. The sample comprised PBMCs or T cells enriched from blood (not recorded which). The chain recombines TRBV2 with TRBJ1-2; 9 nucleotides agree with TRBD1. The clonotype was recovered from a woman aged 45-60 years with acute COVID-19. CDR3 loop: CASRETGGRSGYTF. The CDR3 DNA reads TGTGCCAGCAGAGAAACAGGGGGCAGGAGTGGCTACACCTTC.